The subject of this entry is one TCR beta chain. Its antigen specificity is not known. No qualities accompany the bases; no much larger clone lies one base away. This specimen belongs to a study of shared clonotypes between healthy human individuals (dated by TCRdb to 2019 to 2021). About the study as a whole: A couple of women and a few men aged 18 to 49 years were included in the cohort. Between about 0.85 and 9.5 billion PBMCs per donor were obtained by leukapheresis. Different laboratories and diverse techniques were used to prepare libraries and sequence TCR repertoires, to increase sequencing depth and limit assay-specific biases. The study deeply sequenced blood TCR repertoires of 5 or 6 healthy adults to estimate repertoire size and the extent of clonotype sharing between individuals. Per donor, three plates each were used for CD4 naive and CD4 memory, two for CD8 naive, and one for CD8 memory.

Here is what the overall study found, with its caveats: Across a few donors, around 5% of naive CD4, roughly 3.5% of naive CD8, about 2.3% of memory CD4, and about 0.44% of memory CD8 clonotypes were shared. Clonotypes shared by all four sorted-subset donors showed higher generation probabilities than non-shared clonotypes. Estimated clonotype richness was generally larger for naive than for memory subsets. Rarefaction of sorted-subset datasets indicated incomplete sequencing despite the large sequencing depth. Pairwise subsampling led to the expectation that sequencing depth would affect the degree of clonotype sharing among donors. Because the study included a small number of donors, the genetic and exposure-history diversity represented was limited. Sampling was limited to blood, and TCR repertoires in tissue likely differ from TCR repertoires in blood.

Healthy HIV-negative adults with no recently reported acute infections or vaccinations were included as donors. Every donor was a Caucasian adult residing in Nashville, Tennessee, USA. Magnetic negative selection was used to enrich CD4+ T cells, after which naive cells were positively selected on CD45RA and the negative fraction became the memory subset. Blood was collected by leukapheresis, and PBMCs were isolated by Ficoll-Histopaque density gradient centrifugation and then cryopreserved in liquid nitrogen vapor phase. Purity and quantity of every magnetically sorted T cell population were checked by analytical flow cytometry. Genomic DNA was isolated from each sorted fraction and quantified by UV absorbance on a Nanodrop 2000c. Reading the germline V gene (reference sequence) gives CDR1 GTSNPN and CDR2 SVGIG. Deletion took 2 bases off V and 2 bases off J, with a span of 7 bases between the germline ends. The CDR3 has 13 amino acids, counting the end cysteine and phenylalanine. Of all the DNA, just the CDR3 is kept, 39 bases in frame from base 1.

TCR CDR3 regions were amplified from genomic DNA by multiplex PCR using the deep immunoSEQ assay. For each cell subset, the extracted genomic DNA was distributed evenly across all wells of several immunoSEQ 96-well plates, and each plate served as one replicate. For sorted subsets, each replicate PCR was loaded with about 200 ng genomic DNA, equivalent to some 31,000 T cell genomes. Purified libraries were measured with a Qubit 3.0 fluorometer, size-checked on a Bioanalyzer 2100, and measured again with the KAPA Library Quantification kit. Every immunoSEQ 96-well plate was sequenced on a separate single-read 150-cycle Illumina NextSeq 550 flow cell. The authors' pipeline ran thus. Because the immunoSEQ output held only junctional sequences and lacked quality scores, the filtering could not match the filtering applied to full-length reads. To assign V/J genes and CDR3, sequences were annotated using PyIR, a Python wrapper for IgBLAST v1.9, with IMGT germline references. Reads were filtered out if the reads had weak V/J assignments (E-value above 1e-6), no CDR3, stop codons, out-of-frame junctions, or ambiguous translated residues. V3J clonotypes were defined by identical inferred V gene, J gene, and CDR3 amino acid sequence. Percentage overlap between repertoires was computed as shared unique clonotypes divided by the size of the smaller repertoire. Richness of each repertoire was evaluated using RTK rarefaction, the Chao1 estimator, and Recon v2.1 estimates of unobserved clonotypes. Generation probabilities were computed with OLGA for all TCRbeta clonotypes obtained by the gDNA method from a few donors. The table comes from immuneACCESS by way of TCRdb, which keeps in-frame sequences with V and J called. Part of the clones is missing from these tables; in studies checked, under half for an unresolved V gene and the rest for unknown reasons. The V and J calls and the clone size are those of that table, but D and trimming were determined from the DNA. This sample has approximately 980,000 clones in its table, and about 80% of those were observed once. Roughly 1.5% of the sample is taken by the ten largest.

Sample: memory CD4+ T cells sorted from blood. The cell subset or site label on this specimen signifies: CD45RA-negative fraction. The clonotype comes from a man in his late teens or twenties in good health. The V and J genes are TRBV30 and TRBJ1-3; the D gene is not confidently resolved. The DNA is TGTGCCTGGAGTCTTTTGGCTGGAAACACCATATATTTT. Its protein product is CAWSLLAGNTIYF.